The 21 T cell receptor beta chains below were found in one sample sequenced in a study of blood T cell repertoires in COVID-19. Sequencing used immunoSEQ multiplex PCR; TCRdb keeps in-frame clones, though not all of them. The repertoire includes hundreds of thousands of clones, roughly nine tenths of them detected once, and roughly 3.3% sits in the top ten. Specimen: PBMCs or T cells enriched from blood (not recorded which). These receptors originate from a woman aged 45 to 65 in a cohort exposed to, infected with or recovered from COVID-19 (not recorded which).

The chain links TRBV11-3 to TRBJ2-2, with TRBD2 matching over 10 bases. Germline values: CDR1 SGHNT, CDR2 YENEEA. Trimming at V came to 4 bases and at J to 1 base, leaving 3 bases not matched to a gene. This CDR3 contains 16 residues. In DNA form, the CDR3 reads TGTGCCAGCAGCTCAAGGACTAGCGGGAACACCGGGGAGCTGTTTTTT. Residues: CASSSRTSGNTGELFF.

This chain uses TRBV6-1 with TRBJ1-6; D may be TRBD1 (5 bases). Germline CDR1 reads MNHNS; CDR2 reads SASEGT. CDR3 size: 13 residues. Deletions cut 2 bases from V and 13 bases from J, with 12 bases between. The CDR3: CASSENPGSPLHF. For the CDR3, the DNA is TGTGCCAGCAGTGAAAACCCAGGGTCCCCCCTCCACTTT.

The chain couples TRBV9 to TRBJ1-1; D is uncertain. The CDR3 has 14 residues. The germline CDR1 and CDR2 sequences are SGDLS and YYNGEE. The V gene lost 1 base and the J gene lost 1 base, with 8 bases spanning the gap. The CDR3 loop reads CASSVTGQNTEAFF. For the CDR3, the DNA is TGTGCCAGCAGCGTAACTGGGCAGAACACTGAAGCTTTCTTT.

This chain joins TRBV7-8 and TRBJ2-7; possibly TRBD2 for D (5 bases). The CDR3 is made up of 13 amino acids. V lost 5 bases and J lost 6, with 14 bases in between. The V gene's germline CDR1 is SGHVS and CDR2 FQNEAQ. The CDR3 sequence is CASSQRGKGEQYF. The DNA of the CDR3 is TGTGCCAGCAGCCAAAGAGGGAAAGGCGAGCAGTACTTC.

The chain has TRBV4-2 and TRBJ2-3, with 11 bases matching TRBD2. Germline V lookup: CDR1 LGHNA, CDR2 YNFKEQ. The CDR3 totals 17 residues. The J segment lost 4 bases and the V segment lost 0 bases, leaving 6 bases of the junction unmatched. DNA for the CDR3: TGTGCCAGCAGCCAAGATTTGGCTAGCGGGGGGTCAGATACGCAGTATTTT. Translating it yields CASSQDLASGGSDTQYF.

The chain combines TRBV2 with TRBJ1-1, with 7 bases fitting TRBD1. The CDR3 contains 20 residues. From germline, CDR1 is SNHLY and CDR2 FYNNEI. V lost 4 bases, J lost 9 bases, and 29 bases stayed unmatched. The CDR3 DNA follows: TGTGCCAGCAGTGTTCGGTATAGGAACGGGACAGACCTTGGGGATACCAAAGCTTTCTTT. Protein: CASSVRYRNGTDLGDTKAFF.

V usage is TRBV3-1 (or the pseudogene TRBV3-2) and J usage is TRBJ1-2; the D is unclear. Trimming took off 4 bases at V and 8 bases at J, with 11 bases between the two ends. There are 12 residues in the CDR3. In germline, CDR1 is LGHDT, CDR2 YNNKEL (reference sequence). Here the CDR3 DNA reads TGTGCCAGCAGCCTCGGGGTTGGAGGCTACACCTTC. Translating gives CASSLGVGGYTF.

The chain is built from TRBV11-2 and TRBJ2-2; TRBD2 matches 10 bases. In germline, CDR1 is SGHAT, CDR2 FQNNGV. This CDR3 contains 16 residues. With 5 bases clipped from V and 4 bases from J, the junction kept 7 bases outside the gene matches. The CDR3 DNA is TGTGCCAGCAGCGCGTTAGCGGGGGGTCCCACCGGGGAGCTGTTTTTT. This codes for CASSALAGGPTGELFF.

The V gene is TRBV6-2 or TRBV6-3, the J gene TRBJ1-5, with D maybe TRBD1 (5 bases). In germline, CDR1 is MNHEY, CDR2 SVGEGT. CDR3 length: 17 amino acids. The V and J ends lost 5 bases and 0 bases respectively, with 17 bases between them. The CDR3 DNA reads TGTGCCAGCAGTCCCACTGGGGGGGATTATAGCAATCAGCCCCAGCATTTT. Translated: CASSPTGGDYSNQPQHF.

This clone showed up just a few times. V usage is TRBV10-3 and J usage is TRBJ2-2, with D tentatively TRBD2 (7 bases). Germline values: CDR1 ENHRY, CDR2 SYGVKD. The CDR3 runs to 14 residues. V lost 7 bases and J 7 bases, leaving 16 bases between the germline ends. The CDR3 is CAITRGRYDGELFF. The DNA of the CDR3 is TGTGCCATCACGCGGGGGCGTTATGACGGGGAGCTGTTTTTT.

The V gene is TRBV3-1 (or the pseudogene TRBV3-2), the J gene TRBJ2-7, with a possible D match to TRBD2 (5 bases). Deletions cut 1 base from V and 3 bases from J, with 13 bases between. CDR1 and CDR2 from the germline V gene are LGHDT and YNNKEL (reference sequence). The CDR3 is 15 residues long. CDR3 sequence: CASSQGGLLDYEQYF. CDR3 coding DNA: TGTGCCAGCAGCCAAGGAGGGCTGCTTGACTACGAGCAGTACTTC.

This clone was detected only once. V is TRBV7-9 and J is TRBJ2-1; 7 nucleotides line up with TRBD2. The CDR3 totals 14 residues. Germline CDR1 and CDR2: SEHNR and FQNEAQ (reference sequence). The V gene end was trimmed by 5 bases and the J gene end by 7 bases; junction bases not matched to a gene: 8. CDR3 in DNA: TGTGCCAGCAGCCAGAGGGACTACGGTAATGAGCAGTTCTTC. The encoded protein is CASSQRDYGNEQFF.

The chain has TRBV6-2 or TRBV6-3 and TRBJ2-2; TRBD2 agrees at 11 bases. Germline lookup yields CDR1 MNHEY and CDR2 SVGEGT. After removal of 10 bases from V and 7 bases from J, the junction contained 26 bases not matched to a gene. The CDR3 loop spans 20 amino acids. The CDR3: CATTPPLNWGPGLAVGELFF. In DNA, the CDR3 is TGTGCCACCACCCCGCCCCTAAATTGGGGACCGGGACTAGCGGTCGGGGAGCTGTTTTTT.

This chain connects TRBV12-5 to TRBJ1-5, with 12 bases that match TRBD1. This CDR3 spans 18 amino acids. In germline, CDR1 is LGHNT, CDR2 FRNRAP. With 6 bases clipped from V and 1 base from J, the junction kept 10 bases outside the gene matches. The CDR3, as DNA: TGTGCTAGTGGCGTCACCGGGACAGGGGGCTTGAGCAATCAGCCCCAGCATTTT. Protein product: CASGVTGTGGLSNQPQHF.

This sequence joins TRBV2 and TRBJ1-4, with 7 bases matching TRBD1. Germline assignment: CDR1 SNHLY and CDR2 FYNNEI. V gave up 4 bases and J gave up 0 bases; unmatched junction bases: 11. This CDR3 contains 18 residues. CDR3 nucleotides: TGTGCCAGCAGTGTTTCCGACAGGGTACTGGCAACTAATGAAAAACTGTTTTTT. Translating it yields CASSVSDRVLATNEKLFF.

The chain uses TRBV27 and TRBJ1-1, with TRBD1 as a possible D gene (5 bases). This CDR3 contains 15 residues. From germline, CDR1 is MNHEY and CDR2 SMNVEV (reference sequence). Trimming took off 7 bases at V and 1 base at J, with 16 bases between the two ends. CDR3 sequence (DNA): TGTGCCAGCAACCGGTGGGGGGACGGGAACACTGAAGCTTTCTTT. This translates into CASNRWGDGNTEAFF.

The V call is TRBV6-1, the J call TRBJ2-1, with TRBD2 as a possible D gene (6 bases). This CDR3 is 15 amino acids long. The V gene lost 2 bases and the J gene lost 4 bases, with 12 bases spanning the gap. Germline V gene sequence: CDR1 MNHNS, CDR2 SASEGT. The CDR3 sequence: CASSELSGPYNEQFF. The CDR3 DNA is TGTGCCAGCAGTGAATTGAGCGGGCCGTACAATGAGCAGTTCTTC.

The chain carries TRBV4-1 and TRBJ1-5; TRBD1 is a possible D gene (5 bases). The CDR3 loop spans 13 amino acids. Between the trimmed V and J ends, which lost 6 bases and 7 bases, there was a span of 13 bases. Germline CDR1 MGHRA, CDR2 YSYEKL. DNA for the CDR3: TGCGCCAGCAGTCCCACAGGTAACCAGCCCCAGCATTTT. Protein: CASSPTGNQPQHF.

This clone was seen many times. The V call is TRBV4-3, the J call TRBJ1-3, with a weak D call TRBD1 (6 bases). V gave up 3 bases and J gave up 1 base, with 13 bases separating them. CDR1 is LGHNA, CDR2 YSLEER, per germline. This CDR3 spans 16 amino acids. CDR3 region: CASSQGVTGSGNTIYF. CDR3 bases: TGCGCCAGCAGCCAGGGGGTGACAGGATCTGGAAACACCATATATTTT.

As to this clone: At one end the junction does not follow the germline gene, possibly because of a read error. This chain links TRBV4-3 with TRBJ1-2; the D is unclear. The CDR3 consists of 15 residues. CDR1 and CDR2 (germline): LGHNA, YSLEER. CDR3 amino acids: CASNQDPGKTYGYTF. CDR3 DNA: TGCGCCAGCAACCAAGACCCAGGAAAAACCTATGGCTACACCTTC.

The chain combines TRBV7-3 with TRBJ2-3; maybe TRBD2 (5 bases). The V gene lost 1 base and the J gene lost 1 base, with 15 bases spanning the gap. CDR3 size: 17 residues. Germline CDR1 reads SGHTA; CDR2 reads FQGTGA. CDR3 in DNA: TGTGCCAGCAGCTTAATGTTGACTCGGGGTGGCACAGATACGCAGTATTTT. It yields the protein CASSLMLTRGGTDTQYF.